This T cell receptor (beta chain) came from a study of blood T cell repertoires in COVID-19. Turning to the study itself: Samples came from the United States, Italy and Spain, spanning acute and convalescent COVID-19. T cells, B-cell-depleted T cells, or PBMCs provided the cDNA or gDNA that served as material.

In the authors' methods: Amplification from reference gene primers served as the basis for estimated nucleated cell counts. The table came from immunoSEQ multiplex PCR; TCRdb's copy has only in-frame clones and leaves some out. V and J calls and clone size are given by that table; D and trimming were obtained from the DNA. The table lists 250,000 to 350,000 clones, 85% to 90% of them singletons. Germline CDR1 reads PRHDT; CDR2 reads FYEKMQ (reference sequence). The germline V and J ends were trimmed by 4 bases and 0 bases, with 13 bases remaining between them. The CDR3 is 16 amino acids. This receptor was taken from a man aged 30-40 years with acute or convalescent COVID-19. The sample taken for sequencing was peripheral blood. V is TRBV13 and J is TRBJ1-5, with unresolved D. DNA of the CDR3: TGTGCCAGCAGCTCCCGTGGAGGGTATAGCAATCAGCCCCAGCATTTT. This sequence encodes CASSSRGGYSNQPQHF.